These 12 T cell receptor beta chains share one sample of origin, sequenced in a study of low-dose radiotherapy and immunotherapy resistance in tumors. cDNA synthesis used a TRAV/TRBV-specific primer set for both chains. For amplifying TCRs, the PCR ran for approximately 18 cycles with Phusion, which was used together with a constant-region primer and the adapter on the V primers. In TCRdb, the reads were re-called with MiXCR into one record per CDR3 protein. The sample shows 40,000 or so distinct CDR3 sequences, under 30% of them seen only once. Specified time point: after trial treatment. Treatment of the sample: LDRT plus nivolumab, ipilimumab, low-dose cyclophosphamide and aspirin (RACIN trial). Sequencing used PBMCs, obtained after low-dose radiotherapy plus immunotherapy. The receptors here all came from a male donor with prostate cancer.

About this clonotype: At one end, the junction sequence differs from germline, possibly due to a read error. The CDR3 sequence: CASSLRWGNIEAFF. DNA of the CDR3: TGTGCCAGCAGTTTAAGGTGGGGGAACATTGAAGCTTTCTTT. The chain is built from TRBV28 and TRBJ1-1; TRBD1 might be the D (5 bases). CDR3 size: 14 residues. The germline gives CDR1 MDHEN, CDR2 SYDVKM. The full variable domain, in which reference TRBV28 and TRBJ1-1 provide the parts outside the CDR3, is DVKVTQSSRYLVKRTGEKVFLECVQDMDHENMFWYRQDPGLGLRLIYFSYDVKMKEKGDIPEGYSVSREKKERFSLILESASTNQTSMYLCASSLRWGNIEAFFGQGTRLTVV.

This clonotype came up many times. The chain is built from TRBV30 and TRBJ2-2, with 13 nucleotides matching TRBD2. CDR1 is GTSNPN, CDR2 SVGIG, per germline (reference sequence). Trimming removed 4 bases from V and 8 bases from J; junction bases left unmatched: 16. CDR3 size: 18 residues. CDR3 DNA: TGTGCCTGGATGTCCCGGACTAGCGGGAGTCCTGGTCCAGGGGAGCTGTTTTTT. Its protein is CAWMSRTSGSPGPGELFF.

This clonotype has just a few counts. V is TRBV7-3 and J is TRBJ2-1, with D possibly being TRBD1 or TRBD2 (5 bases each). The CDR3 length is 13 residues. Looked up from germline, CDR1 is SGHTA and CDR2 is FQGTGA. V lost 5 bases and J 8 bases, leaving 13 bases between the germline ends. Here the CDR3 reads CASSLSRDHEQFF. The CDR3, as DNA: TGTGCCAGCAGCCTTTCCCGGGACCATGAGCAGTTCTTC.

This clonotype was observed at least ten times. The rearrangement links TRBV3-1 to TRBJ2-4, with D unresolved. The CDR3 is 19 amino acids. V was shortened by 4 bases and J by 1 base, with 23 bases between the two germline ends. Germline CDR1 reads LGHDT; CDR2 reads YNNKEL (reference sequence). CDR3 in amino acids: CASSRSSTALVGAKNIQYF. As DNA, the CDR3 is TGTGCCAGCAGCCGATCCTCCACCGCCTTAGTTGGGGCCAAAAACATTCAGTACTTC.

This clonotype was detected many times. The chain uses TRBV11-2 and TRBJ2-1, with 9 bases fitting TRBD2. V lost 2 bases to trimming and J lost 9 bases; unmatched junction nucleotides: 8. The CDR3 is 15 residues long. In germline, CDR1 is SGHAT, CDR2 FQNNGV. CDR3 loop: CASSLNVAGVVEQFF. The CDR3, as DNA: TGTGCCAGCAGCTTAAACGTAGCGGGAGTGGTTGAGCAGTTCTTC. Full variable domain (missing parts from reference TRBV11-2 and TRBJ2-1): EAGVAQSPRYKIIEKRQSVAFWCNPISGHATLYWYQQILGQGPKLLIQFQNNGVVDDSQLPKDRFSAERLKGVDSTLKIQPAKLEDSAVYLCASSLNVAGVVEQFFGPGTRLTVL.

This clonotype was recorded many times. V usage is TRBV20-1 and J usage is TRBJ2-1; D possibly corresponds to TRBD1 (6 bases). This CDR3 is built from 12 residues. The V and J ends lost 8 bases and 11 bases respectively, with 19 bases between them. Germline V gene lookup returns CDR1 DFQATT and CDR2 SNEGSKA (reference sequence). The chain's CDR3 is CSTSDSRDQQFF. The CDR3 nucleotides read TGCAGTACCTCGGACAGCCGGGATCAGCAGTTCTTC.

Many counts were recorded for this clonotype. The rearrangement links TRBV5-1 to TRBJ2-2; 7 positions match TRBD1. CDR1 and CDR2 from the germline V gene are SGHRS and YFSETQ. The CDR3 is 13 residues long. The V gene end was trimmed by 4 bases and the J gene end by 6 bases; junction bases not matched to a gene: 3. The CDR3 loop is CASSDQGAGELFF. The CDR3 DNA reads TGCGCCAGCAGCGACCAGGGGGCCGGGGAGCTGTTTTTT.

This clonotype has just a few counts. V and J are TRBV5-1 and TRBJ2-2, with TRBD1 as a possible D gene (5 bases). Germline V gene lookup returns CDR1 SGHRS and CDR2 YFSETQ. This CDR3 region has 14 residues. The V end lost 4 bases, the J end lost 2 bases, and 9 bases lay between the germline ends. The chain's CDR3 is CASSADRNTGELFF. For the CDR3, the DNA is TGCGCCAGCAGCGCCGACAGAAACACCGGGGAGCTGTTTTTT.

This clonotype showed up many times. The gene calls are TRBV14 and TRBJ2-1; 8 bases agree with TRBD1. The CDR3 extends over 15 amino acids. CDR1 SGHDN and CDR2 FVKESK come from the germline V gene. Trimming cost V 4 bases and J 7 bases; bases outside gene matches: 9. The CDR3 loop reads CASSPYGQGGNEQFF. The CDR3 nucleotides read TGTGCCAGCAGCCCGTACGGACAGGGCGGGAATGAGCAGTTCTTC.

This clonotype was recorded at least ten times. The chain recombines TRBV2 with TRBJ2-7; TRBD1 or TRBD2 may be the D gene (5 bases each). V dropped 6 bases and J dropped 0 bases, with 12 bases sitting between them. Germline CDR1 SNHLY, CDR2 FYNNEI. The CDR3 runs to 14 residues. The CDR3 here is CASRAGANSYEQYF. CDR3 coding DNA: TGTGCCAGCAGGGCCGGGGCCAACTCCTACGAGCAGTACTTC.

This clonotype was seen only once. A far larger clone is one nucleotide away, so this likely arose from a read error. This sequence joins TRBV5-5 and TRBJ2-3, with no clear D. Per germline, CDR1 SGHKS and CDR2 YYEKEE (reference sequence). The CDR3 length is 14 residues. This CDR3 is CASSVASAADTPYF. CDR3 in DNA: TGTGCCAGCAGCGTAGCTTCTGCAGCTGATACGCCGTATTTT.

This clonotype was counted a few times. This rearrangement joins TRBV29-1 to TRBJ2-1; no reliable D call. The CDR3 loop spans 12 amino acids. Per the germline V gene, CDR1 is SQVTM and CDR2 is ANQGSEA. With 8 bases removed from V and 4 bases from J, the gap between germline ends came to 12 bases. The chain's CDR3 is CSPRTGYNEQFF. DNA for the CDR3: TGCAGCCCTAGGACCGGTTACAATGAGCAGTTCTTC.